This passage covers 5 T cell receptor beta chains from one sample sequenced in a study of T-cell reconstitution after alpha-beta-depleted transplantation in children. For TCRbeta, the library was prepared with unique molecular identifiers. TCRdb re-called the PCR reads through MiXCR, storing one row per CDR3 protein. The sample comprises over 550,000 distinct CDR3 sequences, approximately 10% of which are singletons, and roughly 3.9% rests with the top ten. The input for sequencing was PBMCs from the stem cell graft donor, taken from the stem cell graft. The receptors stem from a human donor who donated a stem cell graft to a child with acute myeloid leukemia.

This sequence joins TRBV30 and TRBJ2-3; TRBD1 is a possible D gene (6 bases). The CDR3 covers 13 residues. Germline V CDR1 and CDR2: GTSNPN, SVGIG (reference sequence). Trimming pared 2 bases from V and 3 bases from J, leaving 9 bases between. In DNA form, the CDR3 reads TGTGCCTGGAGTAACAGGGTAACAGATACGCAGTATTTT. Protein: CAWSNRVTDTQYF. The whole variable domain, remainder taken from reference TRBV30 and TRBJ2-3, is SQTIHQWPATLVQPVGSPLSLECTVEGTSNPNLYWYRQAAGRGLQLLFYSVGIGQISSEVPQNLSASRPQDRQFILSSKKLLLSDSGFYLCAWSNRVTDTQYFGPGTRLTVL.

This clonotype appeared a few times. V is TRBV20-1 and J is TRBJ2-1, with TRBD2 matching over 7 bases. The CDR3 loop spans 11 amino acids. J gave up 9 bases and V 6 bases, and 5 bases lay outside the gene matches. Germline V gene data show CDR1 as DFQATT and CDR2 as SNEGSKA (reference sequence). CDR3 DNA sequence: TGCAGTGCCACTGGGGGGGGTGAGCAGTTCTTC. Its protein product is CSATGGGEQFF.

The rearrangement joins TRBV19 to TRBJ2-1; tentatively, D is TRBD2 (6 bases). The CDR3 has 16 amino acids. The ends were cut back, 3 bases at V and 0 bases at J, with 12 bases in the middle. Germline V gene data show CDR1 as LNHDA and CDR2 as SQIVND (reference sequence). CDR3 DNA: TGTGCCAGTAGTATCCCTCCCGGGAGCTCCTACAATGAGCAGTTCTTC. As protein: CASSIPPGSSYNEQFF.

The gene calls are TRBV20-1 and TRBJ2-2; 12 nucleotides align to TRBD2. V dropped 5 bases and J dropped 1; count of bases not matched to a gene: 2. Germline CDR1 DFQATT, CDR2 SNEGSKA (reference sequence). The CDR3 is made up of 15 amino acids. DNA for the CDR3: TGCAGTGCTCGGACTAGCGGGAAGAACACCGGGGAGCTGTTTTTT. It encodes CSARTSGKNTGELFF.

The chain has TRBV20-1 and TRBJ2-5, with 12 bases identical to TRBD2. The V and J ends lost 5 bases and 1 base, in that order; junction bases with no gene match: 5. From germline, CDR1 is DFQATT and CDR2 SNEGSKA (reference sequence). The CDR3 has 15 residues. The CDR3 DNA reads as TGCAGTGCTTCCGCTAGCGGGAGGGGCCAAGAGACCCAGTACTTC. Translating it yields CSASASGRGQETQYF.